This is a list of T cell receptor beta chains from one sample in a study of blood T cells in healthy people across ages. TCRdb reanalysed the 5' RACE reads using MiXCR and keeps one entry per CDR3 protein. The table records 850,000 to 950,000 distinct CDR3 sequences, more than 25% of them present only once. Sequenced input: blood. These receptors were taken from a woman aged 80 or over in good health. CDR3s include the opening cysteine and the closing phenylalanine or tryptophan. The D gene is left open where the match is weak. For some rows the clone size is stated as once, few or many, or as a class when expanded; others skip it.

v_gene	j_gene	d_gene	abundance	CDR3nt	CDR3aa
TRBV5-1	TRBJ1-5	NA	NA	TGCGCCAGCAGCTTGATGGGCGAGGGCAATCAGCCCCAGCATTTT	CASSLMGEGNQPQHF
TRBV7-2	TRBJ2-3	NA	NA	TGTGCCAGCAGCTTAGGTAGCGCGCCCCCCACAGATACGCAGTATTTT	CASSLGSAPPTDTQYF
TRBV28	TRBJ2-4	NA	NA	TGTGCCAGCAGTTTAGCCCGCCCTCGCTTCCCCAACATTCAGTACTTC	CASSLARPRFPNIQYF
TRBV9	TRBJ2-3	NA	few	TGTGCCAGCAGCGTAGAACCAGCGACGGATACGCAGTATTTT	CASSVEPATDTQYF
TRBV7-2	TRBJ1-6	NA	many	TGTGCCAGCAGCTTGGAGCCGGGACTTTATTCACCCCTCCACTTT	CASSLEPGLYSPLHF
TRBV7-2	TRBJ2-3	NA	few	TGTGCCAGCAGCTTAGTGGGGCAGGATACGCAGTATTTT	CASSLVGQDTQYF
TRBV10-3	TRBJ1-1	TRBD1	NA	TGTGCCATCAGTGCAAATCCAGGACAGGGGACTGAAGCTTTCTTT	CAISANPGQGTEAFF
TRBV7-6	TRBJ1-2	NA	many	TGTGCCAGCAGCAGCGAGGGGTCTGGTAGCTATGGCTACACCTTC	CASSSEGSGSYGYTF
TRBV7-2	TRBJ2-7	TRBD1	NA	TGTGCCAGCAGACAAACCGGGACAGGGATTGGTAGCTACGAGCAGTACTTC	CASRQTGTGIGSYEQYF
TRBV29-1	TRBJ2-7	NA	NA	TGCAGCGCTGGGGGCAGGGACGAGCAGTACTTC	CSAGGRDEQYF
TRBV6-2/TRBV6-3	TRBJ2-2	NA	few	TGTGCCAGCAGTCTTTTGAACCCCGGGGAGCTGTTTTTT	CASSLLNPGELFF
TRBV18	TRBJ1-1	TRBD1	NA	TGTGCCAGCTCACCACAGGGGACAGGGGGCGCGGGGGACACTGAAGCTTTCTTT	CASSPQGTGGAGDTEAFF
TRBV29-1	TRBJ1-2	NA	few	TGCAGCGTTGAAGCCGGGCATGGCTACACCTTC	CSVEAGHGYTF
TRBV6-2/TRBV6-3	TRBJ2-5	TRBD2	many	TGTGCCAGCAGTTACTCGAGCAGCGGGGAAGAGACCCAGTACTTC	CASSYSSSGEETQYF
TRBV5-4	TRBJ1-2	NA	many	TGTGCCAGCAGCCGTGGGGGGGGCTATGGCTACACCTTC	CASSRGGGYGYTF
TRBV11-2	TRBJ2-1	NA	NA	TGTGCCAGCAGCTTAGGCCCAGGGTCAGGCAACAATGAGCGCTTTTTC	CASSLGPGSGNNERFF
TRBV11-2	TRBJ1-4	NA	NA	TGTGCCAGCAGCCTCCTCTCAACTAATGAAAAACGGTTTTTT	CASSLLSTNEKRFF
TRBV6-2/TRBV6-3	TRBJ2-7	TRBD1	few	TGTGCCAGCATTCCGACAGGGGGCGGATACAATGAGCAGTACTTC	CASIPTGGGYNEQYF
TRBV9	TRBJ1-6	NA	many	TGTGCCAGCAGCGCTGGGGGGGCCAATTCACCCCTCCACTTT	CASSAGGANSPLHF
TRBV7-2	TRBJ2-5	TRBD1	many	TGTGCCAGCAGCTCGGACAGGCGGGAGACCCAGTACTTC	CASSSDRRETQYF
TRBV30	TRBJ2-1	NA	many	TGTGCCTGGAGTGCGTACAGCTACAATGAGCAGTTCTTC	CAWSAYSYNEQFF
TRBV5-1	TRBJ2-2	NA	few	TGCGCCAGCAAGACCTCGAACACCGGGGAGCTGTTTTTT	CASKTSNTGELFF
TRBV12-3/TRBV12-4	TRBJ2-5	NA	NA	TGTGTCAGCAGTTTATGGACAGTTAATGAGCAGTACTTC	CVSSLWTVNEQYF
TRBV20-1	TRBJ1-5	NA	NA	TGCAGTGCTAGAGAGGCGAGACCGACTAGCAATCAGCCCCAGCATTTT	CSAREARPTSNQPQHF